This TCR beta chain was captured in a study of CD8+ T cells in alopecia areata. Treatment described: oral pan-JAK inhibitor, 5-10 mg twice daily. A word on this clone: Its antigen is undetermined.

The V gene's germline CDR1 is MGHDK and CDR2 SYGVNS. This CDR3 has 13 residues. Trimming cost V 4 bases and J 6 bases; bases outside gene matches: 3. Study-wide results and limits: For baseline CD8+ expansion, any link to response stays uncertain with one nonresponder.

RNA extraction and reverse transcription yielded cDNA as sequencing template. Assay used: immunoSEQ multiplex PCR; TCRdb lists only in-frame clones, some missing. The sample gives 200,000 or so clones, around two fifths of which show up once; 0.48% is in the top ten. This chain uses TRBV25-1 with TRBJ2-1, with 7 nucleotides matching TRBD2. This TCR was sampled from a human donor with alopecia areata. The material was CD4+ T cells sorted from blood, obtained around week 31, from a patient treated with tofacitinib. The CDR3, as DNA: TGTGCCAGCAGTGGACTAGCCAGCAATGAGCAGTTCTTC. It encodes CASSGLASNEQFF.